Following are 32 T cell receptor beta chains from one sample sequenced in a study of human T cells and chemical hapten exposure. TCRdb re-called the RACE reads with MiXCR, one entry per CDR3 protein. The table includes approximately 77,000 distinct CDR3 sequences, less than 15% detected once. As for time point: pre-sensitization, week 0. Treatment of the sample: therapeutic diphenylcyclopropenone sensitization with weekly scalp DPC. This sample comprised whole blood, obtained in connection with sensitization to the hapten diphenylcyclopropenone (DPC). These receptor sequences come from a woman between 45 and 65 years old with alopecia areata. Some clones in this sample may be carry-over from other donors' samples.

This clonotype has ten or more counts. The chain has TRBV29-1 and TRBJ2-4, with D perhaps matching TRBD1 (6 bases). The germline gives CDR1 SQVTM, CDR2 ANQGSEA. V was clipped by 1 base and J by 8 bases, with 12 bases between them. CDR3 length equals 13 residues. In DNA form, the CDR3 reads TGCAGCGTTGAAGTTAACAGGGCTGACATTCAGTACTTC. Translated: CSVEVNRADIQYF. Full variable domain (missing parts from reference TRBV29-1 and TRBJ2-4): SAVISQKPSRDICQRGTSLTIQCQVDSQVTMMFWYRQQPGQSLTLIATANQGSEATYESGFVIDKFPISRPNLTFSTLTVSNMSPEDSSIYLCSVEVNRADIQYFGAGTRLSVL.

The sample holds many counts of this clonotype. The chain employs TRBV7-2 and TRBJ2-1, with 10 bases identical to TRBD1. The CDR3 has 16 residues. Unmatched junction bases numbered 12, after V lost 5 bases and J lost 8 bases. Germline V gives CDR1 SGHTA, CDR2 FQGNSA. CDR3 loop: CASSRKTGGERDEQFF. CDR3 DNA sequence: TGTGCCAGCAGCCGAAAGACAGGGGGCGAGAGGGATGAGCAGTTCTTC. Full variable domain (rest looked up from reference TRBV7-2 and TRBJ2-1): GAGVSQSPSNKVTEKGKDVELRCDPISGHTALYWYRQSLGQGLEFLIYFQGNSAPDKSGLPSDRFSAERTGGSVSTLTIQRTQQEDSAVYLCASSRKTGGERDEQFFGPGTRLTVL.

This clonotype has just a few counts. The V gene is TRBV29-1, the J gene TRBJ1-1; D call uncertain. Germline V gene data show CDR1 as SQVTM and CDR2 as ANQGSEA. The CDR3 spans 12 residues. Trimming took 5 bases from V and 8 from J, leaving 15 bases between them. CDR3: CSVTQSQAEAFF. CDR3 in DNA: TGCAGCGTTACTCAATCGCAGGCGGAAGCTTTCTTT. The full variable domain, its missing parts supplied by reference TRBV29-1 and TRBJ1-1, is SAVISQKPSRDICQRGTSLTIQCQVDSQVTMMFWYRQQPGQSLTLIATANQGSEATYESGFVIDKFPISRPNLTFSTLTVSNMSPEDSSIYLCSVTQSQAEAFFGQGTRLTVV.

V and J are TRBV6-2 or TRBV6-3 and TRBJ2-7, with D perhaps matching TRBD1 (6 bases). Looked up from germline, CDR1 is MNHEY and CDR2 is SVGEGT. V lost 5 bases and J lost 3, with 14 bases in between. CDR3 length equals 14 residues. The CDR3 DNA follows: TGTGCCAGCAGTGGCTCGGGACACCGCTACGAGCAGTACTTC. Its protein is CASSGSGHRYEQYF.

The rearrangement joins TRBV5-5 to TRBJ2-1, with no clear D. CDR1 SGHKS and CDR2 YYEKEE come from the germline V gene (reference sequence). This CDR3 spans 15 amino acids. Trimming pared 0 bases from V and 2 bases from J, leaving 9 bases between. CDR3 amino acids: CASSLGRSTYNEQFF. The CDR3 DNA reads TGTGCCAGCAGCTTGGGCCGTTCGACCTACAATGAGCAGTTCTTC.

This chain connects TRBV7-6 to TRBJ2-5; the match to TRBD2 covers 10 bases. The CDR3 has 20 residues. V was pared by 1 base and J by 4 bases, with 18 bases of the junction left unmatched. Germline assignment: CDR1 SGHVS and CDR2 FNYEAQ. The CDR3 coding sequence is TGTGCCAGCAGCTTAGGACTACCTGATCAGGGACTAGCGAAAAGAGAGACCCAGTACTTC. Translation gives CASSLGLPDQGLAKRETQYF.

V usage is TRBV5-1 and J usage is TRBJ2-2; possible D gene TRBD1, 6 bases. CDR1 is SGHRS, CDR2 YFSETQ, per germline. The CDR3 has 13 residues. Trimming cost V 0 bases and J 15 bases, with 15 bases left between them. CDR3 in DNA: TGCGCCAGCAGCTTGGATGGCAGGGGAGTGGTGTTTTTT. Protein sequence: CASSLDGRGVVFF.

A remark on this clonotype: An end of the junction differs from the germline gene, which may be a read error. This sequence joins TRBV28 and TRBJ2-3; TRBD2 matches at 13 bases. Germline CDR1 MDHEN, CDR2 SYDVKM. This CDR3 is built from 12 residues. CDR3 residues: CASSRPLAGGDF. In DNA, the CDR3 is TGTGCCAGCAGCCGGCCACTAGCGGGAGGGGATTTT.

The chain is built from TRBV7-2 and TRBJ2-5; D remains ambiguous. CDR1 is SGHTA, CDR2 FQGNSA, per germline. The CDR3 has 14 amino acids. V lost 0 bases and J 2 bases, leaving 7 bases between the germline ends. The CDR3 here is CASSLAGFQETQYF. CDR3 nucleotide sequence: TGTGCCAGCAGCTTAGCCGGATTTCAAGAGACCCAGTACTTC.

The J gene is TRBJ1-6, the V gene TRBV7-9; 9 bases are shared with TRBD1. The germline gives CDR1 SEHNR, CDR2 FQNEAQ (reference sequence). The CDR3 contains 18 residues. The V gene end was trimmed by 4 bases and the J gene end by 7 bases; junction bases not matched to a gene: 14. CDR3 residues: CASSSRDRDRLGNSPLHF. For the CDR3, the DNA is TGTGCCAGCAGCTCCCGGGACAGGGACCGTCTCGGGAATTCACCCCTCCACTTT.

The genes are TRBV25-1 and TRBJ1-5; tentative D call: TRBD1 (6 bases). V lost 2 bases to trimming and J lost 3 bases, with 14 bases between them. Germline V gene sequence: CDR1 MGHDK, CDR2 SYGVNS. The CDR3 is made up of 16 amino acids. In DNA, the CDR3 is TGTGCCAGCAGTGAACGCGGACGACAGGACAATCAGCCCCAGCATTTT. Its translation is CASSERGRQDNQPQHF.

There are a few counts of this clonotype. The chain carries TRBV7-2 and TRBJ2-3; 7 bases fit TRBD2. This CDR3 region has 16 residues. Per the germline V gene, CDR1 is SGHTA and CDR2 is FQGNSA. Trimming cost V 3 bases and J 1 base; bases outside gene matches: 7. The CDR3 region is CASSFRAAGGTDTQYF. The CDR3 nucleotides read TGTGCCAGCAGCTTTCGAGCCGCGGGAGGCACAGATACGCAGTATTTT. The complete variable domain, with remaining parts taken from reference TRBV7-2 and TRBJ2-3, reads GAGVSQSPSNKVTEKGKDVELRCDPISGHTALYWYRQSLGQGLEFLIYFQGNSAPDKSGLPSDRFSAERTGGSVSTLTIQRTQQEDSAVYLCASSFRAAGGTDTQYFGPGTRLTVL.

This clonotype has only a few counts. The chain combines TRBV5-5 with TRBJ2-1; 9 bases map to TRBD1. Germline assignment: CDR1 SGHKS and CDR2 YYEKEE (reference sequence). The CDR3 loop spans 15 amino acids. V lost 3 bases to trimming and J lost 4 bases; unmatched junction nucleotides: 5. This CDR3 is CASSWGQGKYNEQFF. CDR3 DNA sequence: TGTGCCAGCAGCTGGGGACAGGGTAAATACAATGAGCAGTTCTTC.

The chain employs TRBV27 and TRBJ2-4; D is ambiguous. The CDR3 is 14 amino acids. Germline CDR1 is MNHEY and CDR2 is SMNVEV (reference sequence). The V end lost 3 bases, the J end lost 3 bases, and 9 bases lay between the germline ends. CDR3 region: CASSLYGGKNIQYF. CDR3 nucleotides: TGTGCCAGCAGTTTGTACGGTGGCAAAAACATTCAGTACTTC.

This clonotype was recorded at least ten times. This sequence joins TRBV10-1 and TRBJ2-7; 7 positions match TRBD2. The V gene end was trimmed by 3 bases and the J gene end by 9 bases; junction bases not matched to a gene: 5. The CDR3 sequence is 12 residues long. The germline V gene has CDR1 WNHNN and CDR2 SYGVQD (reference sequence). The CDR3: CASSDWGGWQYF. As DNA, the CDR3 is TGCGCCAGCAGTGACTGGGGGGGATGGCAGTACTTC.

The V call is TRBV29-1, the J call TRBJ1-5; D is unclear. Trimming cost V 4 bases and J 4 bases, with 11 bases left between them. The CDR3 consists of 13 residues. Looked up from germline, CDR1 is SQVTM and CDR2 is ANQGSEA. The CDR3 here is CSVVYSSNQPQHF. The CDR3 coding sequence is TGCAGCGTTGTCTACTCGAGTAATCAGCCCCAGCATTTT.

This clonotype was seen a handful of times. CDR3 residues: CSARLAGTSGANVLTF. CDR3 nucleotide sequence: TGCAGTGCTAGACTAGCGGGGACCTCTGGGGCCAACGTCCTGACTTTC. This chain uses TRBV20-1 with TRBJ2-6; 9 bases are shared with TRBD2. Germline CDR1 DFQATT, CDR2 SNEGSKA (reference sequence). The V gene end was trimmed by 2 bases and the J gene end by 0 bases; junction bases not matched to a gene: 2. This CDR3 contains 16 residues.

V is TRBV27 and J is TRBJ2-2, with 16 bases that match TRBD2. The CDR3 runs to 18 residues. The germline CDR1 and CDR2 sequences are MNHEY and SMNVEV (reference sequence). Trimming removed 8 bases from V and 4 bases from J; junction bases left unmatched: 10. Here the CDR3 DNA reads TGTGCCAGCCTGACGGGACTAGCGGGAGGGCCCGGCACCGGGGAGCTGTTTTTT. It translates to CASLTGLAGGPGTGELFF.

This clonotype occurred a few times. The rearrangement uses TRBV20-1 and TRBJ2-3; no definite D call. The length of the CDR3 is 14 residues. The germline V and J ends were trimmed by 3 bases and 1 base, with 11 bases remaining between them. Germline-derived CDR1 and CDR2 are DFQATT and SNEGSKA (reference sequence). For the CDR3, the DNA is TGCAGTGCTAGGGAGACTGCGCGCACAGATACGCAGTATTTT. Amino acids: CSARETARTDTQYF.

The V gene is TRBV14, the J gene TRBJ2-3; D is possibly TRBD1 or TRBD2 (5 bases each). Trimming stripped 4 bases from V and 1 base from J, with 12 bases between. The CDR3 totals 15 residues. Germline V gene data show CDR1 as SGHDN and CDR2 as FVKESK. CDR3 DNA: TGTGCCAGCAGCCGGGACGGACTGCGCACAGATACGCAGTATTTT. Protein: CASSRDGLRTDTQYF.

This clonotype was seen a handful of times. The CDR3 region is CASSYSSSGEQFF. CDR3 coding DNA: TGTGCCAGCAGTTATTCCTCTTCGGGGGAGCAGTTCTTC. The rearrangement joins TRBV6-5 to TRBJ2-1; the D gene is possibly TRBD2 (5 bases). This CDR3 contains 13 residues. CDR1 MNHEY and CDR2 SVGAGI come from the germline V gene. V lost 3 bases, J lost 10 bases, and 13 bases lay in between.

This clonotype was seen a handful of times. V is TRBV11-2 and J is TRBJ2-1, with D hard to call. Germline V gene sequence: CDR1 SGHAT, CDR2 FQNNGV. The CDR3 sequence is 13 residues long. V was pared by 5 bases and J by 12 bases, with 17 bases between. The CDR3 reads CASSLSPLPGQFF. The CDR3 DNA sequence: TGTGCCAGCAGCCTTAGTCCCCTACCGGGGCAGTTCTTC.

The gene calls are TRBV5-5 and TRBJ2-1; possibly TRBD2 for D (6 bases). V was clipped by 0 bases and J by 13 bases, with 17 bases between them. Germline V gene data show CDR1 as SGHKS and CDR2 as YYEKEE (reference sequence). There are 14 residues in the CDR3. The CDR3 DNA sequence: TGTGCCAGCAGCTTGGGGTTGGGGACTGGAAGACAGTTCTTC. Translating it yields CASSLGLGTGRQFF.

V is TRBV19 and J is TRBJ2-5; a weak D match, TRBD1 (5 bases). The CDR3 loop spans 14 amino acids. CDR1 is LNHDA and CDR2 is SQIVND in the germline V gene (reference sequence). V was shortened by 3 bases and J by 10 bases, with 18 bases between the two germline ends. This CDR3 reads CASSISDGHRRQYF. The CDR3 nucleotides read TGTGCCAGTAGTATCTCGGACGGACATCGTCGCCAGTACTTC.

The count of this clonotype is one. A much larger clonotype is one base distant, so this may be a read error. As the CDR3 is not closed by the conserved phenylalanine or tryptophan, this likely results from a read error. The V gene is TRBV5-5, the J gene TRBJ2-3; D tentatively fits TRBD1 or TRBD2 (5 bases each). The V gene lost 3 bases and the J gene lost 0 bases, with 8 bases spanning the gap. CDR3 length: 14 amino acids. Germline V gene data show CDR1 as SGHKS and CDR2 as YYEKEE (reference sequence). The CDR3 DNA follows: TGTGCCAGCAGCTCGGGACCTAGCACAGATACGCAGTATTTA. The encoded protein is CASSSGPSTDTQYL.

V is TRBV27 and J is TRBJ2-3, with a weak D call TRBD1 (6 bases). The germline CDR1 and CDR2 sequences are MNHEY and SMNVEV (reference sequence). The CDR3 runs 14 residues. V shed 6 bases and J shed 5 bases, with 15 bases lying between them. The CDR3 DNA reads as TGTGCCAGCAGCTCCCCCGCGACAGGAGATACGCAGTATTTT. Translating gives CASSSPATGDTQYF.

Only a few counts were recorded for this clonotype. This sequence joins TRBV20-1 and TRBJ1-1; 8 nucleotides match TRBD1. The CDR3 spans 15 residues. Germline V lookup: CDR1 DFQATT, CDR2 SNEGSKA (reference sequence). The V gene end was trimmed by 3 bases and the J gene end by 5 bases; junction bases not matched to a gene: 11. The CDR3 DNA reads as TGCAGTGCTAGCCTCTCCTCAGGGGGCCGTACTGAAGCTTTCTTT. Translated, it gives CSASLSSGGRTEAFF.

This clonotype was seen ten or more times. The gene calls are TRBV6-2 or TRBV6-3 and TRBJ2-3; 12 bases line up with TRBD2. This CDR3 has 13 residues. The germline CDR1 and CDR2 sequences are MNHEY and SVGEGT. V was pared by 8 bases and J by 4 bases, with 1 base of the junction left unmatched. This chain's CDR3 is CASGLAGPDTQYF. In nucleotides, the CDR3 is TGTGCCAGCGGACTAGCGGGACCAGATACGCAGTATTTT.

The chain is built from TRBV7-2 and TRBJ2-3, with 8 nucleotides matching TRBD2. Germline CDR1 and CDR2: SGHTA and FQGNSA. The CDR3 is 16 amino acids. Unmatched junction bases numbered 10, after V lost 2 bases and J lost 6 bases. This CDR3 reads CASSLKLAGGGDTQYF. The DNA of the CDR3 is TGTGCCAGCAGCTTAAAGCTAGCGGGTGGTGGGGATACGCAGTATTTT.

This clonotype was found a few times. This sequence joins TRBV7-2 and TRBJ1-1; D call uncertain. The CDR3 extends over 13 amino acids. Trimming pared 2 bases from V and 1 base from J, leaving 5 bases between. Germline values: CDR1 SGHTA, CDR2 FQGNSA. CDR3 sequence reads: CASSLHRNTEAFF. The CDR3 DNA reads TGTGCCAGCAGCTTACATAGGAACACTGAAGCTTTCTTT.

The chain is built from TRBV9 and TRBJ2-2; D may be TRBD2 (5 bases). CDR1 and CDR2 from the germline V gene are SGDLS and YYNGEE. V lost 2 bases to trimming and J lost 2 bases, with 13 bases between them. The CDR3 loop spans 16 amino acids. The CDR3 sequence: CASSVLERPNTGELFF. The DNA of the CDR3 is TGTGCCAGCAGCGTGCTGGAGCGGCCAAACACCGGGGAGCTGTTTTTT.

This clonotype has at least ten counts. The chain links TRBV20-1 to TRBJ2-1; 10 bases match TRBD2. The germline V gene encodes CDR1 DFQATT and CDR2 SNEGSKA (reference sequence). V lost 3 bases to trimming and J lost 10 bases; unmatched junction nucleotides: 12. This CDR3 region has 15 residues. The CDR3 protein is CSASSASGRIGEQFF. CDR3 DNA sequence: TGCAGTGCTAGCTCGGCTAGCGGGAGAATCGGGGAGCAGTTCTTC.